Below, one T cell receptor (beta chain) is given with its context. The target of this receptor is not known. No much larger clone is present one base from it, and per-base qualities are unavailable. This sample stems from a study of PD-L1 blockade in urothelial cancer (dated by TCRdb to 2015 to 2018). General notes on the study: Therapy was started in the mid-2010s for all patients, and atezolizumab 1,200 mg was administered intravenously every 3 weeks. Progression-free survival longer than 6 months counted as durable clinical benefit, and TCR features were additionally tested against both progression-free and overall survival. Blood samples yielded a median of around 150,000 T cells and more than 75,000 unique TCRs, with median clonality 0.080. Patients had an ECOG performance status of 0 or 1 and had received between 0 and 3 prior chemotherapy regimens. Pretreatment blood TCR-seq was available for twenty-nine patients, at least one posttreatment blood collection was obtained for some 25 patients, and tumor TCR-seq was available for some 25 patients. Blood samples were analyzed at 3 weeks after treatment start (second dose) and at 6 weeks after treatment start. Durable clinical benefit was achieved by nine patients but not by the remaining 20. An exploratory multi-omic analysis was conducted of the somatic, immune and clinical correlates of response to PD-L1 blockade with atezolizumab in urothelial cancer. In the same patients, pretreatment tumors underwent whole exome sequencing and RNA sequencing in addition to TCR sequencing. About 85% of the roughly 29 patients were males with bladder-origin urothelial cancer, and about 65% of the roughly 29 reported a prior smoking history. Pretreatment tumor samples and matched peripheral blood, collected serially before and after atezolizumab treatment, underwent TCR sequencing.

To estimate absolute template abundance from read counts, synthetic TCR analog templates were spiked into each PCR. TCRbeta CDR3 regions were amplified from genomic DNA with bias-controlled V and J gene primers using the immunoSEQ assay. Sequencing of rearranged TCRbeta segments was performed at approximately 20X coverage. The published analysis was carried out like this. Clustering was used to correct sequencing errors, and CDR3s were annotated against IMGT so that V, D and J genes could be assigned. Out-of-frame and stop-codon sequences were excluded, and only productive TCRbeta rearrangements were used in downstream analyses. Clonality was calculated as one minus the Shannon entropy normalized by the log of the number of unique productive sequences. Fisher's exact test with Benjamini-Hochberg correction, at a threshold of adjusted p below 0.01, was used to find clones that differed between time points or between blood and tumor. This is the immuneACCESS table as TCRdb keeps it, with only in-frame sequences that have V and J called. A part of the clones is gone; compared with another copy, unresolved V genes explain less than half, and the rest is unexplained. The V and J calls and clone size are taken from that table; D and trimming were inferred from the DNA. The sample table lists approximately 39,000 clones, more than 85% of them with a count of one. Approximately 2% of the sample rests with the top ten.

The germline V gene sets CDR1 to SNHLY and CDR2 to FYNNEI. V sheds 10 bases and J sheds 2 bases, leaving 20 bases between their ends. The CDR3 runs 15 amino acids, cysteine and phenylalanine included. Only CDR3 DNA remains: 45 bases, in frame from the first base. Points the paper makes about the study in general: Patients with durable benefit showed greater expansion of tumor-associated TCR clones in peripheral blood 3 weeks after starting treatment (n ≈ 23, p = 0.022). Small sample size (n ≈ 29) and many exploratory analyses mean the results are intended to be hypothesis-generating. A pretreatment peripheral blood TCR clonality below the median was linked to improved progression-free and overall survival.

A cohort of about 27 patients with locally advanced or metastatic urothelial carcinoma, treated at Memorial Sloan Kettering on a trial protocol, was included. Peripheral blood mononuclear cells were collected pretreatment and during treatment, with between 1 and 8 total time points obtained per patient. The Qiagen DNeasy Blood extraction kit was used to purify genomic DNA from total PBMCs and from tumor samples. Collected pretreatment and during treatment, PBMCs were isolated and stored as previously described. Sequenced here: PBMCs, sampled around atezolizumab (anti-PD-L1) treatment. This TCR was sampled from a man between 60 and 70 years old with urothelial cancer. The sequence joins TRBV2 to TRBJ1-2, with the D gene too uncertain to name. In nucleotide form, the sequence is TGTGCCACGCAGAAGTCTGATTGGTCCAACTATGGCTACACCTTC. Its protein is CATQKSDWSNYGYTF. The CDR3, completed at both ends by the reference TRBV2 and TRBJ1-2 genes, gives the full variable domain EPEVTQTPSHQVTQMGQEVILRCVPISNHLYFYWYRQILGQKVEFLVSFYNNEISEKSEIFDDQFSVERPDGSNFTLKIRSTKLEDSAMYFCATQKSDWSNYGYTFGSGTRLTVV.